This TCR beta chain originates from a study of response to subunit inactivated influenza vaccine. The CDR3 runs to 15 residues. Germline lookup yields CDR1 MNHEY and CDR2 SVGEGT. V was clipped by 5 bases and J by 7 bases; unmatched bases: 9. One entry per CDR3 protein results from TCRdb running MiXCR on the RT-PCR reads. The sample yields about 580,000 distinct CDR3 sequences, 14% seen once. About this clonotype itself: Its antigen is currently unknown.

General study results and limits: It was suggested by the authors that few new T cells are recruited by each seasonal influenza vaccination.

The input for sequencing was PBMCs from blood, taken 11 to 12 days after vaccination. The J gene is TRBJ2-1, the V gene TRBV6-2 or TRBV6-3; 9 nucleotides agree with TRBD1. The sequence was obtained from a man aged 50-59 years who received an inactivated influenza vaccine. CDR3 sequence reads: CASSLRTGVRNEQFF. As DNA, the CDR3 is TGTGCCAGCAGTCTACGGACAGGGGTGAGGAATGAGCAGTTCTTC.